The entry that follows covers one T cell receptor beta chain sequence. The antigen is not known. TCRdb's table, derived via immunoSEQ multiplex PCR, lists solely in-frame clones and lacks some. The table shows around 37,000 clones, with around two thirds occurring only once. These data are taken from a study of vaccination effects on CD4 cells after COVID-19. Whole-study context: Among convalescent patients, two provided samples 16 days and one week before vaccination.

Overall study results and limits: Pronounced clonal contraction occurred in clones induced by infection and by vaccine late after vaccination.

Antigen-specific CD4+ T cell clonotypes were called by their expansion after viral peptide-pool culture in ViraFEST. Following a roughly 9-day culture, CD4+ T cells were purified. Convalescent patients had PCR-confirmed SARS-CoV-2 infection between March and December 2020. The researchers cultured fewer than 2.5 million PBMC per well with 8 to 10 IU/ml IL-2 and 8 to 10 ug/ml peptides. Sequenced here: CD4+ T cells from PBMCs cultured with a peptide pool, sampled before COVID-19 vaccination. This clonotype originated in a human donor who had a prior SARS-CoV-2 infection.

The CDR3 bases are TGTGCCAGTAGTAAGGGACTAGCGGGAGGCTACGAGCAGTACTTC. This gives the protein CASSKGLAGGYEQYF. This chain joins TRBV19 and TRBJ2-7; 15 bases line up with TRBD2. V shed 4 bases, J shed 3 bases, and the junction held 1 base outside the gene matches. CDR1 LNHDA and CDR2 SQIVND come from the germline V gene (reference sequence). The CDR3 totals 15 residues.